These 23 T cell receptor beta chains originate from one sample sequenced in a study of T-cell memory formation after mild COVID-19. TCRdb analysed the 5' RACE reads with MiXCR anew, one entry per CDR3 protein. The sample includes 100,000 to 120,000 distinct CDR3 sequences, over 20% seen only once; the top ten take about 42%. Sequenced input: PBMCs or a T cell subset sorted from them (not recorded which). These receptors all come from a man between 18 and 35 years old who had mild COVID-19 (a few samples of this study predate the infection). Cell type and time point are not known.

This clonotype was recorded many times. J is TRBJ2-1 and V is TRBV7-8; no clear D gene. The CDR3 covers 14 residues. Per germline, CDR1 SGHVS and CDR2 FQNEAQ. Trimming removed 5 bases at V and 5 bases at J, with 13 bases between. For the CDR3, the DNA is TGTGCCAGCAGCCCGTATGTGAGCAACAATGAGCAGTTCTTC. Translation: CASSPYVSNNEQFF.

This clonotype was seen more than once but under ten times. The chain has TRBV7-8 and TRBJ2-5; a possible D gene is TRBD2 (6 bases). This CDR3 contains 15 residues. V was pared by 3 bases and J by 1 base, with 12 bases between. Germline-derived CDR1 and CDR2 are SGHVS and FQNEAQ. CDR3 region: CASSFAGLVQETQYF. Written as DNA, the CDR3 is TGTGCCAGCAGCTTCGCGGGACTTGTCCAAGAGACCCAGTACTTC.

This clonotype was picked up many times. J is TRBJ2-1 and V is TRBV6-5; perhaps TRBD1 as D (6 bases). Germline-derived CDR1 and CDR2 are MNHEY and SVGAGI. The CDR3 has 11 amino acids. The V and J ends lost 6 bases and 10 bases respectively, with 10 bases between them. As DNA, the CDR3 is TGTGCCAGCAGCCGTGGGGGCGAGCAGTTCTTC. It is translated as CASSRGGEQFF.

This clonotype was counted between two and nine times. The chain carries TRBV25-1 and TRBJ1-2; D unclear. This CDR3 is built from 14 residues. Trimming cost V 9 bases and J 0 bases, with 14 bases left between them. Germline-derived CDR1 and CDR2 are MGHDK and SYGVNS. The CDR3: CASLPEASNYGYTF. The DNA of the CDR3 is TGTGCCAGTCTTCCAGAGGCGTCTAACTATGGCTACACCTTC.

The DNA for the CDR3 is TGTGCCAGCAGCCACGCTCGAGATGTATGGGACACAAAAAACATTCAGTACTTC. Translating it yields CASSHARDVWDTKNIQYF. The J gene is TRBJ2-4, the V gene TRBV7-9, with D possibly TRBD1 on 6 matching bases. The V and J ends lost 5 bases and 4 bases respectively, with 24 bases between them. Germline values: CDR1 SEHNR, CDR2 FQNEAQ (reference sequence). The CDR3 has 18 amino acids.

There are a few counts of this clonotype. This chain links TRBV7-2 with TRBJ2-5; TRBD1 matches at 9 bases. The ends lost 1 base at V and 4 bases at J; junction bases unmatched: 4. CDR3 length: 15 amino acids. The germline V gene has CDR1 SGHTA and CDR2 FQGNSA. In nucleotides, the CDR3 is TGTGCCAGCAGCTTAGGGGACAGGGACCGAGAGACCCAGTACTTC. Translation: CASSLGDRDRETQYF.

The J gene is TRBJ1-2, the V gene TRBV9, with 8 bases identical to TRBD1. V gave up 3 bases and J gave up 0 bases; unmatched junction bases: 7. CDR3 length equals 16 residues. The germline gives CDR1 SGDLS, CDR2 YYNGEE. The CDR3 sequence: CASSAMTGVTNYGYTF. CDR3 bases: TGTGCCAGCAGCGCTATGACAGGGGTAACTAACTATGGCTACACCTTC.

Concerning this clonotype: A read error may produce the germline difference seen at one junction end. The chain links TRBV5-4 to TRBJ2-1, with a weak D call TRBD2 (6 bases). Germline CDR1 and CDR2: SGHNT and YYREEE (reference sequence). CDR3 length equals 14 residues. This CDR3 is CAISAPGLRVEQFF. CDR3 DNA sequence: TGTGCCATCAGCGCTCCGGGACTGAGGGTCGAGCAGTTCTTC.

The J gene is TRBJ2-7, the V gene TRBV21-1. TRBV21-1 is designated a pseudogene. This CDR3 is 14 amino acids long. CDR3: CASSNSDWWGEQYV. DNA of the CDR3: TGTGCCAGCAGCAATTCAGACTGGTGGGGTGAGCAGTACGTC.

This sequence joins TRBV5-1 and TRBJ1-1, with D uncertain. The CDR3 sequence is 14 residues long. Trimming took 5 bases from V and 0 from J, leaving 11 bases between them. The V gene's germline CDR1 is SGHRS and CDR2 YFSETQ. The CDR3 DNA reads TGCGCCAGCAGGGTGAACAGCTTGAACACTGAAGCTTTCTTT. The encoded protein is CASRVNSLNTEAFF. The whole variable domain, filled in from reference TRBV5-1 and TRBJ1-1, reads KAGVTQTPRYLIKTRGQQVTLSCSPISGHRSVSWYQQTPGQGLQFLFEYFSETQRNKGNFPGRFSGRQFSNSRSEMNVSTLELGDSALYLCASRVNSLNTEAFFGQGTRLTVV.

This chain uses TRBV19 with TRBJ1-5; D not resolved. V dropped 3 bases and J dropped 2 bases, with 11 bases sitting between them. The CDR3 consists of 15 residues. CDR1 is LNHDA, CDR2 SQIVND, per germline (reference sequence). The CDR3 reads CASSIWLGGNQPQHF. CDR3 sequence (DNA): TGTGCCAGTAGTATCTGGTTGGGCGGCAATCAGCCCCAGCATTTT.

As to this clonotype: One junction end does not reproduce the germline sequence, and a read error may be involved. The chain carries TRBV6-6 and TRBJ1-2, with a tentative D call TRBD1 (6 bases). Germline V gene sequence: CDR1 MNHNY, CDR2 SVGAGI (reference sequence). This CDR3 region has 10 residues. The CDR3 here is CASSSDSRSF. The CDR3 DNA is TGTGCCAGCTCCTCGGACAGCAGAAGCTTC.

The chain is built from TRBV12-5 and TRBJ2-7; D perhaps matches TRBD1 (5 bases). The CDR3 has 14 amino acids. Germline V CDR1 and CDR2: LGHNT, FRNRAP. Trimming stripped 1 base from V and 2 bases from J, with 9 bases between. The CDR3 sequence: CASGLGGRPYEQYF. CDR3 nucleotides: TGTGCTAGTGGTTTGGGGGGCCGCCCCTACGAGCAGTACTTC.

This clonotype was counted a few times. V gene TRBV9 combines with J gene TRBJ2-3, with TRBD2 as a possible D gene (6 bases). The CDR3 runs 15 residues. The germline gives CDR1 SGDLS, CDR2 YYNGEE. V was clipped by 0 bases and J by 0 bases, with 8 bases between them. The CDR3 is CASSVEGLSTDTQYF. The CDR3, as DNA: TGTGCCAGCAGCGTAGAGGGACTGAGCACAGATACGCAGTATTTT.

The V and J genes are TRBV18 and TRBJ2-3; 10 positions agree with TRBD1. Per the germline V gene, CDR1 is KGHSH and CDR2 is LQKENI. The CDR3 runs 16 residues. Trimming cost V 4 bases and J 1 base; bases outside gene matches: 5. The CDR3 sequence: CASSLIGQGGTDTQYF. The CDR3 DNA reads as TGTGCCAGCTCACTGATCGGACAGGGGGGCACAGATACGCAGTATTTT.

The V gene is TRBV7-9, the J gene TRBJ2-5, with 10 positions matching TRBD1. Per germline, CDR1 SEHNR and CDR2 FQNEAQ (reference sequence). The junction had 7 bases not matched to a gene; V was cut back by 7 bases and J by 2 bases. The CDR3 is made up of 15 amino acids. The CDR3 here is CASTRQGARQETQYF. CDR3 DNA: TGTGCCAGCACCCGACAGGGGGCGCGTCAAGAGACCCAGTACTTC.

The gene calls are TRBV14 and TRBJ1-4; a possible D gene is TRBD1 (5 bases). The CDR3 contains 13 residues. Germline V gives CDR1 SGHDN, CDR2 FVKESK. Trimming pared 6 bases from V and 8 bases from J, leaving 13 bases between. The CDR3 reads CASRGQGEEKLFF. The DNA of the CDR3 is TGTGCCAGCAGAGGGCAGGGCGAGGAAAAACTGTTTTTT.

The genes are TRBV27 and TRBJ2-5; 9 bases fit TRBD1. Germline CDR1 and CDR2: MNHEY and SMNVEV (reference sequence). V lost 5 bases to trimming and J lost 5 bases; unmatched junction nucleotides: 3. The CDR3 consists of 13 residues. CDR3 amino acids: CASSMTGGETQYF. CDR3 nucleotide sequence: TGTGCCAGCAGTATGACAGGGGGGGAGACCCAGTACTTC.

This clonotype was seen more than once but under ten times. This chain joins TRBV9 and TRBJ2-5; TRBD2 agrees at 9 bases. With V trimmed by 0 bases and J by 1 base, 4 bases remained unmatched. This CDR3 has 16 residues. Germline V gene lookup returns CDR1 SGDLS and CDR2 YYNGEE. The CDR3 DNA follows: TGTGCCAGCAGCGTAGTGGGAGCGGGGGGCCAAGAGACCCAGTACTTC. It codes for CASSVVGAGGQETQYF.

This clonotype was seen a handful of times. V usage is TRBV9 and J usage is TRBJ2-7; 9 bases agree with TRBD1. V shed 2 bases and J 5 bases; nucleotides not matched to a gene: 8. Germline CDR1 SGDLS, CDR2 YYNGEE. The CDR3 has 15 amino acids. The CDR3 region is CASSVSLGQGNEQYF. CDR3 DNA: TGTGCCAGCAGCGTCAGTCTTGGACAGGGGAACGAGCAGTACTTC.

The gene calls are TRBV15 and TRBJ1-3; tentative D call: TRBD1 (5 bases). The germline V gene has CDR1 LNHNV and CDR2 YYDKDF (reference sequence). The CDR3 is 15 residues long. Trimming removed 5 bases at V and 0 bases at J, with 11 bases between. This chain's CDR3 is CATSADSFSGNTIYF. CDR3 nucleotide sequence: TGTGCCACCAGCGCAGACAGCTTCTCTGGAAACACCATATATTTT.

This clonotype has a handful of counts. The V and J genes are TRBV25-1 and TRBJ2-7, with D uncertain. The V gene's germline CDR1 is MGHDK and CDR2 SYGVNS. V lost 10 bases and J 5 bases, leaving 21 bases between the germline ends. This CDR3 is built from 14 residues. CDR3 DNA sequence: TGTGCCATCCCAAATCCGGGCTCCGCACACGAGCAGTACGTC. Translating it yields CAIPNPGSAHEQYV.

The chain uses TRBV7-9 and TRBJ2-4; D uncertain. V shed 5 bases and J shed 7 bases, with 9 bases lying between them. The germline V gene encodes CDR1 SEHNR and CDR2 FQNEAQ (reference sequence). The CDR3 extends over 12 amino acids. The CDR3 spells CASSQDTNIQYF. DNA of the CDR3: TGTGCCAGCAGCCAAGACACGAACATTCAGTACTTC.